This T cell receptor beta chain was profiled in a study of cytomegalovirus exposure and HLA in healthy donors. Background on the study: Of around 400 genotyped donors, roughly 81% grouped in the Caucasian-associated ancestry cluster.

Unrecorded immune exposure was likely among donors, who were nominally healthy when sampled. PCR primers comprised 60 Vbeta and 13 Jbeta primers. TCRdb keeps only in-frame clones here, not all; method: immunoSEQ multiplex PCR. The data hold 200,000 to 250,000 clones, with around 76% observed a single time. The CDR3 consists of 15 residues. Unmatched junction bases numbered 4, after V lost 4 bases and J lost 1 base. Per the germline V gene, CDR1 is SGHDT and CDR2 is YYEEEE. The study, taken as a whole, reports: Later analysis found that TCR beta chains associated with HLA were more clonally expanded than other, equally common chains. Rates of TCR association differed by HLA locus in a later analysis, with DRB1 highest and HLA-C lowest.

With regard to this clone: Its antigen is unidentified.

Input material: PBMCs. The TCR was taken from a woman in her forties in good health and CMV-seropositive. This chain joins TRBV5-6 and TRBJ2-2, with TRBD1 identical over 7 bases. The DNA of the CDR3 is TGTGCCAGCAGCGCAGACAGGGAGAACACCGGGGAGCTGTTTTTT. Residues: CASSADRENTGELFF.